The 6 T cell receptor beta chains in this list originate from one sample, sequenced in a study of cytomegalovirus exposure and HLA in healthy donors. PCR primers comprised 60 Vbeta and 13 Jbeta primers. The repertoire was sequenced with immunoSEQ multiplex PCR; TCRdb's copy has only in-frame clones and lacks some. Here the sample spans some 100,000 clones, 70% to 80% being singletons. The sample consisted of PBMCs. These receptors all come from a woman aged 18-29 years in good health and CMV-seropositive.

The V and J genes are TRBV4-3 and TRBJ1-6; tentative D call: TRBD1 (6 bases). In germline, CDR1 is LGHNA, CDR2 YSLEER. The CDR3 is made up of 14 amino acids. V lost 4 bases and J lost 7, with 11 bases in between. The CDR3, as DNA: TGCGCCAGCAGCCGGGACACACTGAATTCACCCCTCCACTTT. Residues: CASSRDTLNSPLHF.

The rearrangement links TRBV15 to TRBJ2-7; D is possibly TRBD2 (5 bases). Germline CDR1 and CDR2: LNHNV and YYDKDF (reference sequence). This CDR3 spans 15 amino acids. The V gene lost 8 bases and the J gene lost 0 bases, with 17 bases spanning the gap. The CDR3 loop is CATSGVGEISYEQYF. In nucleotides, the CDR3 is TGTGCCACCTCCGGGGTGGGCGAAATCTCCTACGAGCAGTACTTC.

This chain uses TRBV11-2 with TRBJ2-5; a possible D gene is TRBD2 (6 bases). Germline CDR1 reads SGHAT; CDR2 reads FQNNGV. V was pared by 1 base and J by 5 bases, with 14 bases between. The CDR3 is 15 amino acids. CDR3 sequence reads: CASSLALGLWETQYF. CDR3 sequence (DNA): TGTGCCAGCAGCTTAGCGCTGGGACTGTGGGAGACCCAGTACTTC.

The V call is TRBV9, the J call TRBJ2-7; 7 bases match TRBD2. The CDR3 totals 15 residues. Germline trimming cut 4 bases from V and 3 bases from J; bases unmatched to any gene: 10. The V gene's germline CDR1 is SGDLS and CDR2 YYNGEE. The CDR3 sequence is CASSPGGDLFYEQYF. CDR3 nucleotide sequence: TGTGCCAGCAGCCCTGGGGGGGACCTGTTCTACGAGCAGTACTTC.

CDR3 in amino acids: CAISGMDNEQFF. The CDR3 region has the DNA TGTGCCATTAGCGGGATGGACAATGAGCAGTTCTTC. This chain connects TRBV2 to TRBJ2-1, with TRBD2 matching over 8 bases. J gave up 5 bases and V 10 bases, and 4 bases lay outside the gene matches. CDR3 size: 12 residues. The germline CDR1 and CDR2 sequences are SNHLY and FYNNEI.

The V call is TRBV30, the J call TRBJ2-7, with a possible D match to TRBD1 (7 bases). CDR1 is GTSNPN, CDR2 SVGIG, per germline (reference sequence). The CDR3 is 13 amino acids. V shed 4 bases and J shed 2 bases, with 12 bases lying between them. The CDR3 loop is CAWTQGRPYEQYF. CDR3 DNA sequence: TGTGCCTGGACACAGGGGAGGCCCTACGAGCAGTACTTC.